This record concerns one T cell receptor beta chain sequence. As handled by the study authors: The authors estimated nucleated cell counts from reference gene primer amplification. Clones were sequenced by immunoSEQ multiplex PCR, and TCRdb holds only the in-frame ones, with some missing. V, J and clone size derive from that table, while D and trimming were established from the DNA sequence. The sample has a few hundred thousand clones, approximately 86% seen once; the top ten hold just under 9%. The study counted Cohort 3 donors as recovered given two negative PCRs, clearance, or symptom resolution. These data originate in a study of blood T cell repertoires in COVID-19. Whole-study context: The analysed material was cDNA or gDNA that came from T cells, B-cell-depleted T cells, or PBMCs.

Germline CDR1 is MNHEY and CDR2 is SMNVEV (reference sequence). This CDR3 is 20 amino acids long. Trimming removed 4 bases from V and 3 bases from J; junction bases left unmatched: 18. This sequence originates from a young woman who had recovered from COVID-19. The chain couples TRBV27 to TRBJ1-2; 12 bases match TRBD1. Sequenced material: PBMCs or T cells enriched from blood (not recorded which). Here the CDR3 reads CASSWFPGTGTGGAYYGYTF. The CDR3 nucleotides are TGTGCCAGCAGTTGGTTCCCAGGCACCGGGACAGGGGGCGCTTACTATGGCTACACCTTC.